Detailed here is one T cell receptor beta chain. The target of this receptor is not known. Qualities for individual bases were not recorded, and no much larger clone is one base off. V has 5 bases trimmed and J has 3 bases trimmed; junction bases matching no gene number 6. Spanning cysteine to phenylalanine, the CDR3 consists of 13 amino acids. The sequence is cut down to CDR3 DNA, 39 bases in frame from base 1. In the germline V gene, CDR1 corresponds to SQVTM and CDR2 to ANQGSEA. The entry originates in a study of blood T cell repertoires in COVID-19 (dated by TCRdb to the early 2020s). In terms of the full investigation: Samples from collaborators originated in the United States, Italy and Spain and spanned both the acute and convalescent phases of COVID-19. A freely available public database, intended as a resource for researchers studying the immune response to SARS-CoV-2, is where the repertoires were released. The samples were drawn from the first 160 participants of the ongoing ImmuneRACE study and from about 1,200 subjects provided by 6 global collaborators. Subjects who had been exposed to COVID-19, were actively infected with it, or had recovered from it provided the deeply sampled blood TCRbeta repertoires that made up the dataset. The material from the prospective study consisted of cDNA or gDNA derived from T cells, B-cell-depleted T cells, or PBMCs. A de-identified subject ID, COVID-19 status, age in years and sex were almost always included in the sample metadata. Where available, HLA class I and class II types were taken from metadata supplied by the sample provider and were not determined by assay-based typing. Study-level results and caveats: How much clinical and demographic metadata was included differed by source and by participant, and the metadata was provided uncurated.

The collaborating institutions used their own protocols to collect whole blood in K2EDTA tubes. For TCRbeta analysis, collaborator samples were shipped as frozen whole blood, as isolated PBMCs, or as DNA extracted from either sample type. The immunoSEQ Assay, a bias-controlled multiplex PCR, was used to amplify TCRbeta CDR3 regions from genomic DNA. As for how the authors treated the data: Within the assay, amplification of reference gene primers was used to estimate how many nucleated cells each sample contained. To quantify the absolute abundance of each unique TCRbeta CDR3 rearrangement, sequence reads were collapsed and filtered. For each sample, productive Simpson clonality was calculated by taking the square root of Simpson's diversity index across productive rearrangements. TCRdb took this table from immuneACCESS and kept in-frame rearrangements with V and J called. Such tables lack part of the clones; where checked against another copy, unresolved V genes explain under half of the gap, and the rest is unexplained. The DNA was the basis for D and trimming; V, J and clone size are from that table. Present in this sample are roughly 72,000 clones, more than 70% of which were seen just once. Roughly a fifth of the sample is held by the ten biggest clonotypes.

The sequence derives from a human donor in a cohort sampled during active COVID-19. Input material: peripheral blood. This receptor chain uses TRBV29-1 and TRBJ1-1; 7 central bases correspond to TRBD1. The CDR3 amino acid sequence is: CSVKTGLHTEAFF. The DNA sequence is as follows: TGCAGCGTTAAGACAGGGCTACACACTGAAGCTTTCTTT.